This TCR beta chain originates from a study of PD-1 blockade in classical Hodgkin lymphoma. General study findings and limits: The authors have not defined what causes the repertoire differences, possibly disease activity or prior therapy. By cycle point C4D1, TCR diversity had risen significantly in CD4+ cells (but not CD8+ cells).

This clone has more than one count but fewer than ten. Its cognate antigen is unknown. Other DNA sequences in this specimen translate into the identical CDR3. The time point was: cycle 4 day 1 (C4D1), after more than five weeks of nivolumab. In every patient, relapse followed autologous stem cell transplantation, while exposure to brentuximab vedotin differed. Investigators obtained CD8+ T cells from thawed PBMCs by magnetic negative selection. Produced via immunoSEQ multiplex PCR; TCRdb's table is partial and in-frame only. The sample records roughly 7,000 clones, about 60% being singletons. CDR3 length: 15 amino acids. Germline CDR1 and CDR2: SGHKS and YYEKEE (reference sequence). Trimming took 2 bases from V and 4 from J, leaving 15 bases between them.

This specimen consisted of CD8+ T cells from blood, obtained before the fourth cycle of nivolumab. The rearrangement joins TRBV5-5 to TRBJ2-5; D is possibly TRBD1 (6 bases). The sequence came from a human donor with classical Hodgkin lymphoma. CDR3 sequence reads: CASSLGPGEGETQYF. The CDR3 region has the DNA TGTGCCAGCAGCTTAGGGCCAGGGGAAGGAGAGACCCAGTACTTC. Supplemented by reference TRBV5-5 and TRBJ2-5, the full variable domain reads DAGVTQSPTHLIKTRGQQVTLRCSPISGHKSVSWYQQVLGQGPQFIFQYYEKEERGRGNFPDRFSARQFPNYSSELNVNALLLGDSALYLCASSLGPGEGETQYFGPGTRLLVL.